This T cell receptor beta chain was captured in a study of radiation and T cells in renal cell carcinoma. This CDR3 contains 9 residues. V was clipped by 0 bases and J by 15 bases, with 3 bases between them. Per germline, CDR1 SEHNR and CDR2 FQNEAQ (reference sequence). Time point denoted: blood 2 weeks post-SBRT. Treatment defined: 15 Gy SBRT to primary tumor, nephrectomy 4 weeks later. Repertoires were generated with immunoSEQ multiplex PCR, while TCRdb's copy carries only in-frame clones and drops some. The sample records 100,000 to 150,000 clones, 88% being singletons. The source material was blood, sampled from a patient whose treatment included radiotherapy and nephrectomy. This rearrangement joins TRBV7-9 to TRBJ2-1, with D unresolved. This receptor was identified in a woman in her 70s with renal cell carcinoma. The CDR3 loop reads CASSLAGFF. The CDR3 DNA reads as TGTGCCAGCAGCTTAGCTGGGTTCTTC.